The clone carrying this TCR beta chain has just a few counts. Its specificity is unknown. Extracted from the samples, RNA was reverse transcribed into cDNA to serve as the sequencing template. Measured with immunoSEQ multiplex PCR; TCRdb has only the in-frame clones, and not every one. The data contain approximately 210,000 clones, approximately 67% of them singletons. In germline, CDR1 is SGHTA, CDR2 FQGNSA. The length of the CDR3 is 15 residues. With 6 bases clipped from V and 2 bases from J, the junction kept 6 bases outside the gene matches. The source of the sample is a study of CD8+ T cells in alopecia areata. Background on the study: Scalp area affected, as a percentage, set the severity score of treated patients. Findings and limits, study-wide: Resident alphabeta T cells of normal skin are also sequenced in scalp samples.

Treatment of the sample: oral pan-JAK inhibitor, 5-10 mg twice daily. The investigators collected lesional scalp punch biopsies and peripheral blood from alopecia areata patients. Sequencing used CD4+ T cells sorted from blood, obtained at approximately week 42, from a patient treated with tofacitinib. The clonotype was recovered from a human donor with alopecia areata. The chain joins TRBV7-2 to TRBJ2-3; 9 bases agree with TRBD1. CDR3 DNA sequence: TGTGCCAGCAGTCGAGACAGGGGGAACACAGATACGCAGTATTTT. This encodes CASSRDRGNTDTQYF.